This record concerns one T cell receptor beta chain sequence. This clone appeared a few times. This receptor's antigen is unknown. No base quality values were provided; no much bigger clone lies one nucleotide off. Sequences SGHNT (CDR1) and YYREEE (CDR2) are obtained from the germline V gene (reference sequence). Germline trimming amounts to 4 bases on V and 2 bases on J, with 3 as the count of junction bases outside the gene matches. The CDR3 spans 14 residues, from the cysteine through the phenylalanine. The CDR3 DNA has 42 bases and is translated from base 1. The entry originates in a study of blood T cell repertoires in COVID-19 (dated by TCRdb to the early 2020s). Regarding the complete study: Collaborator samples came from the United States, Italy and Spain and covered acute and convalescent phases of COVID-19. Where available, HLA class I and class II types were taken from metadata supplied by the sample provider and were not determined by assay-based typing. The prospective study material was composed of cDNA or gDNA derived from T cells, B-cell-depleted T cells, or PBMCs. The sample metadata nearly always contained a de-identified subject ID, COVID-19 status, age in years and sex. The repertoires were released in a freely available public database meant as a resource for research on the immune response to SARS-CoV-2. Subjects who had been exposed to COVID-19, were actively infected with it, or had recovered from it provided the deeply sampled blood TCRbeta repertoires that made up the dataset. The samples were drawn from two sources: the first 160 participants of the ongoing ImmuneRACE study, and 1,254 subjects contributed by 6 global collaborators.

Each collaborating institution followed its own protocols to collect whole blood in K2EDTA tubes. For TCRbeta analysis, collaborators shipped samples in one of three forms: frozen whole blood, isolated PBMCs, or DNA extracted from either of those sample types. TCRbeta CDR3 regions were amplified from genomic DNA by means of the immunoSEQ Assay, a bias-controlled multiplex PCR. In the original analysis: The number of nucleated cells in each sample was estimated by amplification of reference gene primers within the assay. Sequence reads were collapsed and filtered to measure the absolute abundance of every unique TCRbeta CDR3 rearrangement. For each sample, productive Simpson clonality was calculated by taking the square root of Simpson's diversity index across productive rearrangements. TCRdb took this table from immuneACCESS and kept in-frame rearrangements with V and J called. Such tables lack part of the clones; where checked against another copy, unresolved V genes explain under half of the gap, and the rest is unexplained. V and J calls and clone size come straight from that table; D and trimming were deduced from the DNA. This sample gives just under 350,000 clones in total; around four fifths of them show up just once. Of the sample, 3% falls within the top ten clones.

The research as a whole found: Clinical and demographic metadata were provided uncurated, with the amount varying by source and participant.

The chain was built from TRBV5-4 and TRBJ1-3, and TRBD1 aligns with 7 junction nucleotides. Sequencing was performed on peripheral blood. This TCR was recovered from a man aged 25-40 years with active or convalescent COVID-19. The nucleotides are TGTGCCAGCAGCGCCGGACAGGCTGGAAACACCATATATTTT. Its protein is CASSAGQAGNTIYF.